The rows below give T cell receptor beta chains drawn from one sample of a study of T cell responses to AZD1222 COVID-19 vaccine. The data were produced by immunoSEQ multiplex PCR, yet TCRdb's version contains in-frame clones alone and is incomplete. The sample holds about 130,000 clones, roughly 93% seen once. Sample: peripheral blood, taken 28 days after the second AZD1222 dose. The origin of the receptors is an adult who received the AZD1222 COVID-19 vaccine. Both conserved end residues are part of each CDR3. Each record gives: clone size, D gene, J gene, V gene, CDR3 DNA, CDR3 protein. The D gene is left open where the match is weak. Only some rows state a clone size, as once, few, many or a class for expanded clones.

>NA|NA|TRBJ1-2|TRBV2
TGTGCCAGCAGCGCAGGGTCCTTATGGGGCTACACCTTC
CASSAGSLWGYTF
>NA|NA|TRBJ1-1|TRBV27
TGTGCCAGCAGCTCCGGACAGATGAACACTGAAGCTTTCTTT
CASSSGQMNTEAFF
>NA|NA|TRBJ1-2|TRBV7-9
TGTGCCAGCAGCTTGGGACGGACAACATTTAACTATGGCTACACCTTC
CASSLGRTTFNYGYTF
>NA|NA|TRBJ2-2|TRBV27
TGTGCCAGCAGTTTATCATCCGCGAACACCGGGGAGCTGTTTTTT
CASSLSSANTGELFF
>NA|NA|TRBJ2-3|TRBV28
TGTGCCAGCAGTTTGAGTGTCCCAGATACGCAGTATTTT
CASSLSVPDTQYF
>NA|NA|TRBJ1-6|TRBV2
TGTGCCAGCATGTGGGGGTCCTATAATTCACCCCTCCACTTT
CASMWGSYNSPLHF
>NA|TRBD1|TRBJ1-2|TRBV27
TGTGCCAGCAGTCCCCGGGACAGCTTTTATGGCTACACCTTC
CASSPRDSFYGYTF
>NA|NA|TRBJ2-2|TRBV7-3
TGTGCCAGCAGCCAGCAGGGGACCGACACCGGGGAGCTGTTTTTT
CASSQQGTDTGELFF
>NA|NA|TRBJ2-3|TRBV7-9
TGTGCCAGCAGCTTAGTTGGGGGGGCGAGAGATACGCAGTATTTT
CASSLVGGARDTQYF
>NA|NA|TRBJ1-3|TRBV5-5
TGTGCCAGCAGCACAAGCGTGCGCCCTGGAAACACCATATATTTT
CASSTSVRPGNTIYF
>NA|NA|TRBJ2-3|TRBV30
TGTGCCTGTCGGGACCTTAACACAGATACGCAGTATTTT
CACRDLNTDTQYF
>NA|TRBD1|TRBJ1-1|TRBV7-2
TGTGCCAGCAGCTCGCGACCGCAGGGGGCAGGTGAAGCTTTCTTT
CASSSRPQGAGEAFF
>few|NA|TRBJ2-4|TRBV30
TGTGCCTGGAGTGCCCTGACAGGTGGCATTCAGTACTTC
CAWSALTGGIQYF
>NA|NA|TRBJ1-6|TRBV7-2
TGTGCCAGCAGTTTGGGGTTTCTAGGGAATTCACCCCTCCACTTT
CASSLGFLGNSPLHF
>NA|TRBD1|TRBJ2-7|TRBV5-4
TGTGCCAGCAGCTCAACGGACAGGGCCGGCCACGAGCAGTACTTC
CASSSTDRAGHEQYF
>NA|TRBD2|TRBJ2-1|TRBV18
TGTGCCAGCTCACCTAGCGGGGGAGTCAATGAGCAGTTCTTC
CASSPSGGVNEQFF
>NA|TRBD1|TRBJ1-5|TRBV24-1
TGTGCCACCAGTGATTTCACAGGGGGCTTCAATCAGCCCCAGCATTTT
CATSDFTGGFNQPQHF
>NA|TRBD2|TRBJ2-1|TRBV19
TGTGCCAGTAGTAGAGGTAGCGGGGGGTACAATGAGCAGTTCTTC
CASSRGSGGYNEQFF
>NA|NA|TRBJ1-2|TRBV19
TGTGCCAGCGTCGGAGTGAACTATGGCTACACCTTC
CASVGVNYGYTF
>NA|TRBD2|TRBJ2-1|TRBV7-9
TGTGCCAGCAGCACGGTCCAGCGGGGGGCCTACAATGAGCAGTTCTTC
CASSTVQRGAYNEQFF
>NA|NA|TRBJ1-1|TRBV12-3/TRBV12-4
TGTGCCAGCAGTTTGGGGATTGAAGCTTTCTTT
CASSLGIEAFF
>NA|NA|TRBJ2-3|TRBV19
TGTGCCAGTGGGTGGAACACAGATACGCAGTATTTT
CASGWNTDTQYF
>NA|NA|TRBJ2-7|TRBV29-1
TGCAGCGTTTCCCTGGACTCCTACGAGCAGTACTTC
CSVSLDSYEQYF
>NA|TRBD1|TRBJ2-7|TRBV18
TGTGCCAGCTCACCTTCCCGGACAGGCTCCTACGAGCAGTACTTC
CASSPSRTGSYEQYF
>NA|NA|TRBJ1-2|TRBV9
TGTGCCAGCAGCGGAGGCGCGTTTGGCTACACCTTC
CASSGGAFGYTF
>NA|TRBD1|TRBJ2-7|TRBV7-2
TGTGCCAGCAGCCCCACAGGGGGCGGCGAGCAGTACTTC
CASSPTGGGEQYF
>NA|TRBD1|TRBJ1-6|TRBV18
TGTGCCAGCTCAGGGGACAGGGGCCCTCGCGGAAGACACTTT
CASSGDRGPRGRHF
>NA|NA|TRBJ1-2|TRBV7-9
TGTGCCAGCAGCTTAAGGACAGTCTATGGCTACACCTTC
CASSLRTVYGYTF
>NA|NA|TRBJ1-5|TRBV19
TGTGCCAGTACAGCGATGGACAGCACCAGGCCCCAGCATTTT
CASTAMDSTRPQHF
>NA|TRBD1|TRBJ2-1|TRBV7-6
TGTGCCAGCAGCACTCCGGGACAGAGATACAATGAGCAGTTCTTC
CASSTPGQRYNEQFF
>NA|NA|TRBJ1-6|TRBV28
TGTGCCAGCAGTTTATTATCGGACAACTCCCCTATAATCTATAATTCACCCCTCCACTTT
CASSLLSDNSPIIYNSPLHF
>NA|TRBD1|TRBJ1-1|TRBV5-4
TGTGCCAGCAGCCTGAACAGGGGGCAGACTGAAGCTTTCTTT
CASSLNRGQTEAFF
>NA|NA|TRBJ2-7|TRBV7-9
TGTGCCAGCAGCTTAGTTATGGGAGTTGCGTACGAGCAGTACTTC
CASSLVMGVAYEQYF
>NA|NA|TRBJ2-2|TRBV30
TGTGCCTGCGGACCCCGCCGGGAGCTGTTTTTT
CACGPRRELFF
>NA|NA|TRBJ2-3|TRBV24-1
TGTGCCACCAGTGGGACGTACACAGATACGCAGTATTTT
CATSGTYTDTQYF
>NA|NA|TRBJ1-5|TRBV20-1
TGCAGTGCTAGTTTTGAGGCCTCCGGTCAGCCCCAGCATTTT
CSASFEASGQPQHF
>NA|TRBD1|TRBJ2-7|TRBV30
TGTGCCTGGAGGTCGACCGGGACAGCCAACATGAGCTTC
CAWRSTGTANMSF
>NA|TRBD1|TRBJ2-1|TRBV2
TGTGCCAGCGGTACCCCGACAGGGACCCATACGGCCGTATTGGCCTACAATGAGCAGTTCTTC
CASGTPTGTHTAVLAYNEQFF
>once|TRBD2|TRBJ2-5|TRBV29-1
TGCAGCGCGGGACTAGCGGGGCGTAAAGAGACCCAGTACTTC
CSAGLAGRKETQYF
>NA|NA|TRBJ2-1|TRBV15
TGTGCCACCCTCGGACAGGAGGGCAATGAGCAGTTCTTC
CATLGQEGNEQFF
>NA|NA|TRBJ2-1|TRBV9
TGTGCCAGCAGCGTACGCGGGGCAGATGAGCAGTTCTTC
CASSVRGADEQFF
>NA|NA|TRBJ2-1|TRBV4-1
TGCGCCAGCAGCCCTAATCACAATGAGCAGTTCTTC
CASSPNHNEQFF
>once|NA|TRBJ2-3|TRBV5-1
TGCGCCAGCGGGCCGGCGGCTACAGATACGCAGTATTTT
CASGPAATDTQYF
>NA|TRBD1|TRBJ1-1|TRBV18
TGTGCCAGCTCACCCGTCCCGGGACAGGGGATGAACACTGAAGCTTTCTTT
CASSPVPGQGMNTEAFF
>NA|TRBD1|TRBJ2-2|TRBV5-6
TGTGCCAGCAGCATTCCGGGACAGGCCCCCGCCGGGGAGCTGTTTTTT
CASSIPGQAPAGELFF
>NA|NA|TRBJ1-1|TRBV12-3/TRBV12-4
TGTGCCAGCAGCCCCCAGGGGTCCTCTGAAGCTTTCTTT
CASSPQGSSEAFF
>NA|TRBD2|TRBJ2-3|TRBV6-6
TGTGCCAGCAGTCGACTAGCGGGCCAAGCAGATACGCAGTATTTT
CASSRLAGQADTQYF
>NA|TRBD1|TRBJ1-6|TRBV9
TGTGCCAGCAGCGGACAGGGAGAATATAATTCACCCCTCCACTTT
CASSGQGEYNSPLHF
>NA|NA|TRBJ1-6|TRBV4-2
TGTGCCAGCAGCCAAGAGGCAAGTGGGGCCCCCGGTTCACCCCTCCACTTT
CASSQEASGAPGSPLHF
>NA|NA|TRBJ2-5|TRBV18
TGTGCCAGCTCACCGGGAGAGACCCAGTACTTC
CASSPGETQYF
>NA|NA|TRBJ2-7|TRBV19
TGTGCCAGTAGTTGGTCCGGGGCCATATCCTACGAGCAGTACTTC
CASSWSGAISYEQYF
>NA|TRBD1|TRBJ1-2|TRBV30
TGTGCCTGGAGGACAGGGGAAGGCTACACCTTC
CAWRTGEGYTF
>NA|NA|TRBJ1-2|TRBV30
TGTGCCTGGAGTGTAACAGGGCGAAGCTATGGCTACACCTTC
CAWSVTGRSYGYTF
>NA|TRBD1|TRBJ1-6|TRBV19
TGTGCCAGTACCTACGAAGGGGGCAGGGCTTACGCCTATAATTCACCCCTCCACTTT
CASTYEGGRAYAYNSPLHF
>NA|NA|TRBJ2-1|TRBV5-1
TGCGCCAGCAGCTCGGGACGGGGGTACAATGAGCAGTTCTTC
CASSSGRGYNEQFF